This T cell receptor beta chain was documented in a study of OX40 agonist ivuxolimab in advanced cancers. Study in general: Ivuxolimab is a fully human IgG2 antibody that activates OX40 (CD134). Partial responses occurred in three patients (one hepatocellular carcinoma, two cutaneous melanoma). Findings and limits, study-wide: Some nonresponders likewise displayed low normalized T-cell clonal expansion.

Any history of autoimmune disease or systemic immunosuppression disqualified patients. TCRdb's table, derived via immunoSEQ multiplex PCR, lists solely in-frame clones and lacks some. The sample lists about 82,000 clones; 90% to 95% were seen once. CDR3 size: 22 residues. The V gene lost 0 bases and the J gene lost 2 bases, with 30 bases spanning the gap. Germline CDR1 SGHDN, CDR2 FVKESK. On this clone: No antigen is known for it.

This clonotype was obtained from an adult with an advanced solid tumor such as melanoma, head and neck, liver or kidney cancer. The chain joins TRBV14 to TRBJ2-3, with D possibly called TRBD1 or TRBD2 (5 bases each). Sample: CD4+ or CD8+ T cells sorted from blood, taken in a trial of the OX40 agonist ivuxolimab. The CDR3 DNA sequence: TGTGCCAGCAGCCAAGATTCGATTCGGACAAGACTCCGTAGCGTCCCCACAGATACGCAGTATTTT. Residues: CASSQDSIRTRLRSVPTDTQYF.